This TCR beta chain was captured by sequencing in a study of cytomegalovirus exposure and HLA in healthy donors. PCR employed 60 Vbeta and 13 Jbeta primers. The table came from immunoSEQ multiplex PCR; TCRdb's copy has only in-frame clones and leaves some out. The sample carries 210,000 or so clones, roughly 84% recorded once. CDR3 length: 15 amino acids. CDR1 and CDR2 (germline): SGHRS, YFSETQ. The V segment lost 0 bases and the J segment 3 bases; nucleotides outside the gene matches: 3. The rearrangement joins TRBV5-1 to TRBJ1-3; TRBD1 matches 7 bases. Sequenced material: PBMCs. The TCR was taken from a girl aged 5 to 17 in good health and CMV-seronegative. The CDR3 is CASSLVAGGGNTIYF. Here the CDR3 DNA reads TGCGCCAGCAGCTTGGTGGCAGGGGGTGGAAACACCATATATTTT.